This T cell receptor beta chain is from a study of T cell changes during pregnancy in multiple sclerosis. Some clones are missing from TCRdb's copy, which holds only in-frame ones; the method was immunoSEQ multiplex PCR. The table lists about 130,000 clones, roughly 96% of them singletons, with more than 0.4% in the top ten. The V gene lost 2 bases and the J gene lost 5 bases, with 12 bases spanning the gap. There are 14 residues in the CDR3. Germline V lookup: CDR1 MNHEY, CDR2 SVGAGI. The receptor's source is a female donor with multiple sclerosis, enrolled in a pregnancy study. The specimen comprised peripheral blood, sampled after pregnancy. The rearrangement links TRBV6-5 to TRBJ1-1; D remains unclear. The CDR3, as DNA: TGTGCCAGCAGTTACCGACTTTGGGAGACTGAAGCTTTCTTT. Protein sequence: CASSYRLWETEAFF.